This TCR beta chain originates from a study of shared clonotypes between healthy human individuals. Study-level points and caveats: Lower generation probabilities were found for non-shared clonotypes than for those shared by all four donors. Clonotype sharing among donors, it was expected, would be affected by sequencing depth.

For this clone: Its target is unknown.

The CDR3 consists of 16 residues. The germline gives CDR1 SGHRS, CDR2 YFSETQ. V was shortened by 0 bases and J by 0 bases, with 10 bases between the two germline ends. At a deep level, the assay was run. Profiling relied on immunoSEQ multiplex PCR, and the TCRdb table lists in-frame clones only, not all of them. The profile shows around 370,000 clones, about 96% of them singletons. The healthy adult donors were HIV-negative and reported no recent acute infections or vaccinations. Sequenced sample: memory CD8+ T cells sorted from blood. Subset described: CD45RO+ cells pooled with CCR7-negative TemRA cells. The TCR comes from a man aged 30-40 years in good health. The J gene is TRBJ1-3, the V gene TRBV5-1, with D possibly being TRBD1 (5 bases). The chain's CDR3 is CASSLEGQASGNTIYF. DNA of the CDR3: TGCGCCAGCAGCTTGGAGGGGCAAGCCTCTGGAAACACCATATATTTT.